This T cell receptor beta chain was sequenced for a study of CD8 T cells in ankylosing spondylitis. Study results and limitations: Past studies reported some motif variants in reactive arthritis synovial fluid and blood. Relatively scarce in peripheral blood, disease-linked clones were CD8+. A TCR beta motif of several highly homologous variants seemed to mark ankylosing spondylitis blood.

This CDR3 region has 14 residues. Between the trimmed V and J ends, which lost 1 base and 2 bases, there was a span of 8 bases. Germline V gives CDR1 SGHNT, CDR2 YYREEE (reference sequence). This clonotype was counted at least ten times. Its target is unknown. Generation of TCR beta libraries employed quantitative 5'-RACE incorporating molecular barcodes. Each CDR3 protein gets one entry after TCRdb re-called the 5' RACE reads with MiXCR. This table has about 500,000 distinct CDR3 sequences, approximately 5.3% appearing once. V usage is TRBV5-4 and J usage is TRBJ2-3; D is unresolved. This clonotype was obtained from a male donor with ankylosing spondylitis. The sample consisted of blood, either unsorted or a sorted T cell fraction (not recorded which). The CDR3 DNA sequence: TGTGCCAGCAGCTTGAGCCTAACCACAGATACGCAGTATTTT. Protein sequence: CASSLSLTTDTQYF.